The TCR beta chain described here comes from a study of T cell responses to AZD1222 COVID-19 vaccine. Broader study findings: Females outnumbered males among donors, who were mostly white British; clonal diversity was possibly underestimated. Spike-specific TCR breadth rose after two AZD1222 doses, and depth rose as well. Only a handful of AZD1222 recipients, more than five in all, had baseline seropositivity.

Germline CDR1 MNHEY, CDR2 SVGAGI. V was pared by 0 bases and J by 8 bases, with 14 bases between. The CDR3 has 16 residues. To note about this clone: The antigen remains undetermined.

Recipients boosted at about 4 weeks or about 12 weeks are pooled. Using immunoSEQ multiplex PCR, the repertoire was profiled, and TCRdb retains in-frame clones only, with some absent. The repertoire consists of 90,000 to 150,000 clones, with roughly 89% occurring once and the leading ten covering about 7.1%. The chain carries TRBV6-5 and TRBJ1-6; tentative D call: TRBD1 (6 bases). The receptor was derived from an adult who received the AZD1222 COVID-19 vaccine. The sample in question was peripheral blood, obtained 28 days after the second AZD1222 dose. CDR3 bases: TGTGCCAGCAGTTACTCGGCCGGGACATCGGATTCACCCCTCCACTTT. It translates to CASSYSAGTSDSPLHF.